The 23 T cell receptor beta chains reported below all come from one sample, sequenced in a study of cytomegalovirus exposure and HLA in healthy donors. Primers: 60 Vbeta forward and 13 Jbeta reverse. Only in-frame clones appear in the TCRdb table, and some are missing; sequencing was by immunoSEQ multiplex PCR. This sample yields about 150,000 clones, of which approximately 79% are seen a single time; approximately 4% belongs to the top ten. The specimen sequenced was PBMCs. The source of these receptors is a man between 18 and 29 years old in good health and CMV-seropositive.

This chain uses TRBV7-2 with TRBJ2-6; D possibly corresponds to TRBD2 (5 bases). Between the trimmed V and J ends, which lost 5 bases and 0 bases, there was a span of 14 bases. This CDR3 has 17 residues. Germline CDR1 reads SGHTA; CDR2 reads FQGNSA. DNA for the CDR3: TGTGCCAGCAGCCCCCGGCCAGGACTCTCTGGGGCCAACGTCCTGACTTTC. This gives the protein CASSPRPGLSGANVLTF.

The V gene is TRBV9, the J gene TRBJ1-1; D might be TRBD1 (5 bases). Trimming took 1 base from V and 0 from J, leaving 7 bases between them. The CDR3 spans 14 residues. Germline loops: CDR1 SGDLS, CDR2 YYNGEE. Here the CDR3 reads CASSVQGVNTEAFF. In nucleotides, the CDR3 is TGTGCCAGCAGCGTACAGGGCGTGAACACTGAAGCTTTCTTT.

This chain uses TRBV5-1 with TRBJ2-5, with 7 positions matching TRBD1. J gave up 4 bases and V 1 base, and 4 bases lay outside the gene matches. Germline values: CDR1 SGHRS, CDR2 YFSETQ. There are 14 residues in the CDR3. The CDR3 sequence is CASSLPGGAETQYF. CDR3 nucleotides: TGCGCCAGCAGCTTGCCAGGGGGAGCAGAGACCCAGTACTTC.

This chain links TRBV7-2 with TRBJ2-3; a weak D match, TRBD1 (6 bases). The V gene lost 2 bases and the J gene lost 2 bases, with 11 bases spanning the gap. Germline loops: CDR1 SGHTA, CDR2 FQGNSA. The CDR3 has 15 amino acids. CDR3 sequence reads: CASSLTGWDTDTQYF. The CDR3 bases are TGTGCCAGCAGCTTAACAGGGTGGGACACAGATACGCAGTATTTT.

This chain links TRBV5-1 with TRBJ2-7; D remains ambiguous. V dropped 0 bases and J dropped 2 bases, with 9 bases sitting between them. The CDR3 consists of 14 residues. Germline loops: CDR1 SGHRS, CDR2 YFSETQ. CDR3 sequence: CASSLERPPYEQYF. CDR3 coding DNA: TGCGCCAGCAGCTTGGAGAGGCCCCCCTACGAGCAGTACTTC.

There are a few counts of this clone. The rearrangement links TRBV28 to TRBJ1-1; tentative D call: TRBD1 (5 bases). Trimming cost V 6 bases and J 4 bases, with 21 bases left between them. The CDR3 totals 16 residues. CDR1 and CDR2 from the germline V gene are MDHEN and SYDVKM. This CDR3 is CASSPSIGAFATEAFF. CDR3 nucleotide sequence: TGTGCCAGCAGCCCCTCAATAGGGGCCTTTGCCACTGAAGCTTTCTTT.

This clone was observed a few times. V and J are TRBV25-1 and TRBJ2-2; D remains unclear. The CDR3 loop spans 15 amino acids. The V end was cut by 3 bases, the J end by 6 bases, with 14 bases between. Germline V gene data show CDR1 as MGHDK and CDR2 as SYGVNS. As DNA, the CDR3 is TGTGCCAGCAGTGAGCGTACCAGGCAGGCCGGGGAGCTGTTTTTT. This encodes CASSERTRQAGELFF.

This clone appeared a few times. The V gene is TRBV25-1, the J gene TRBJ2-5; 7 nucleotides match TRBD2. Unmatched junction bases numbered 2, after V lost 1 base and J lost 0 bases. The CDR3 runs to 15 residues. From germline, CDR1 is MGHDK and CDR2 SYGVNS. The CDR3 here is CASSEFGTNQETQYF. The CDR3 DNA reads TGTGCCAGCAGTGAATTCGGGACTAACCAAGAGACCCAGTACTTC.

The V gene is TRBV28, the J gene TRBJ2-5; possible D gene TRBD1, 7 bases. Trimming left V 5 bases short and J 2 bases short, with 15 bases between. This CDR3 has 15 residues. Germline V gene sequence: CDR1 MDHEN, CDR2 SYDVKM. The CDR3 loop reads CASSARGRWQETQYF. The CDR3 nucleotides are TGTGCCAGCAGTGCCAGGGGGAGGTGGCAAGAGACCCAGTACTTC.

V is TRBV5-1 and J is TRBJ2-2, with 8 nucleotides matching TRBD1. The CDR3 runs to 15 residues. The ends lost 0 bases at V and 5 bases at J; junction bases unmatched: 3. Germline CDR1 SGHRS, CDR2 YFSETQ. In nucleotides, the CDR3 is TGCGCCAGCAGCTTGGCCACAGGGGGAACCGGGGAGCTGTTTTTT. Its translation is CASSLATGGTGELFF.

V and J are TRBV11-1 and TRBJ2-7, with TRBD2 identical over 9 bases. The CDR3 contains 17 residues. V shed 5 bases and J 1 base; nucleotides not matched to a gene: 12. From germline, CDR1 is SGHAT and CDR2 FQDESV (reference sequence). Written as DNA, the CDR3 is TGTGCCAGCAGCCAGGGACGTAGCGGGAGTAGGTCCTACGAGCAGTACTTC. Translation gives CASSQGRSGSRSYEQYF.

The chain links TRBV11-2 to TRBJ1-2; possible D gene TRBD1, 5 bases. Deletions cut 6 bases from V and 0 bases from J, with 17 bases between. CDR3 length: 16 residues. Germline-derived CDR1 and CDR2 are SGHAT and FQNNGV. CDR3: CASSSRGKAANYGYTF. CDR3 sequence (DNA): TGTGCCAGCAGTTCCCGGGGGAAGGCCGCTAACTATGGCTACACCTTC.

The chain couples TRBV9 to TRBJ1-1; perhaps TRBD1 as D (5 bases). The germline V gene encodes CDR1 SGDLS and CDR2 YYNGEE. CDR3 size: 15 residues. V was shortened by 1 base and J by 0 bases, with 10 bases between the two germline ends. Here the CDR3 reads CASSVTGYMNTEAFF. CDR3 nucleotides: TGTGCCAGCAGCGTAACAGGATACATGAACACTGAAGCTTTCTTT.

CDR3 region: CAIRSPGLADTDTQYF. The CDR3 DNA is TGTGCCATCAGAAGTCCGGGACTAGCGGACACAGATACGCAGTATTTT. The rearrangement links TRBV10-3 to TRBJ2-3; 11 bases line up with TRBD2. Germline V lookup: CDR1 ENHRY, CDR2 SYGVKD. V lost 6 bases and J lost 2; bases outside the gene matches: 7. This CDR3 has 16 amino acids.

This clone was observed a few times. CDR3 amino acids: CASSYPSTSSPYEQYF. For the CDR3, the DNA is TGTGCCAGCAGTTACCCCTCAACTAGTTCCCCCTACGAGCAGTACTTC. The rearrangement joins TRBV6-6 to TRBJ2-7; perhaps TRBD2 as D (5 bases). Germline loops: CDR1 MNHNY, CDR2 SVGAGI (reference sequence). This CDR3 has 16 residues. With 2 bases removed from V and 2 bases from J, the gap between germline ends came to 16 bases.

This rearrangement joins TRBV7-2 to TRBJ2-2, with D perhaps TRBD1 (6 bases). The CDR3 contains 14 residues. Between the trimmed V and J ends, which lost 6 bases and 1 base, there was a span of 9 bases. Germline assignment: CDR1 SGHTA and CDR2 FQGNSA. CDR3 DNA sequence: TGTGCCAGCAGAAGACAGGTGAACACCGGGGAGCTGTTTTTT. Protein: CASRRQVNTGELFF. The complete variable domain, with remaining parts taken from reference TRBV7-2 and TRBJ2-2, reads GAGVSQSPSNKVTEKGKDVELRCDPISGHTALYWYRQSLGQGLEFLIYFQGNSAPDKSGLPSDRFSAERTGGSVSTLTIQRTQQEDSAVYLCASRRQVNTGELFFGEGSRLTVL.

This sequence joins TRBV7-6 and TRBJ1-1; 9 bases map to TRBD1. The CDR3 consists of 18 residues. V gave up 4 bases and J gave up 3 bases; unmatched junction bases: 15. Germline V gene lookup returns CDR1 SGHVS and CDR2 FNYEAQ. The CDR3 spells CASSYRSPTGGEDTEAFF. DNA of the CDR3: TGTGCCAGCAGCTATAGGTCTCCTACAGGGGGCGAGGACACTGAAGCTTTCTTT.

This sequence joins TRBV6-1 and TRBJ2-1, with 7 bases that match TRBD1. This CDR3 is 14 amino acids long. Germline V lookup: CDR1 MNHNS, CDR2 SASEGT. V lost 8 bases to trimming and J lost 4 bases; unmatched junction nucleotides: 8. The CDR3: CASRRDRLYNEQFF. CDR3 nucleotide sequence: TGTGCCAGCCGCCGGGACAGACTGTACAATGAGCAGTTCTTC.

V gene TRBV4-1 combines with J gene TRBJ2-5; 8 bases agree with TRBD2. The V and J ends lost 4 bases and 3 bases, in that order; junction bases with no gene match: 7. In germline, CDR1 is MGHRA, CDR2 YSYEKL. The CDR3 is made up of 15 amino acids. CDR3 DNA: TGCGCCAGCAGCCCCCCGGGACTAGTCAAAGAGACCCAGTACTTC. Translated, it gives CASSPPGLVKETQYF.

V is TRBV11-3 and J is TRBJ2-1, with D maybe TRBD2 (7 bases). Germline V gene data show CDR1 as SGHNT and CDR2 as YENEEA. This CDR3 contains 16 residues. Trimming removed 4 bases from V and 10 bases from J, with 23 bases in between. The CDR3 sequence is CASSSGEGGLFDEQFF. The CDR3 region has the DNA TGTGCCAGCAGCTCCGGGGAGGGGGGGTTGTTCGACGAGCAGTTCTTC.

J is TRBJ2-6 and V is TRBV6-5; 7 positions agree with TRBD1. Looked up from germline, CDR1 is MNHEY and CDR2 is SVGAGI. With V trimmed by 6 bases and J by 4 bases, 6 bases remained unmatched. This CDR3 has 15 residues. CDR3 residues: CASRDRVYGANVLTF. The CDR3 nucleotides read TGTGCCAGCAGAGACAGGGTCTACGGGGCCAACGTCCTGACTTTC.

The chain carries TRBV6-6 and TRBJ2-1; weak D call: TRBD2 (7 bases). Trimming cost V 5 bases and J 9 bases, with 14 bases left between them. The CDR3 extends over 13 amino acids. Per the germline V gene, CDR1 is MNHNY and CDR2 is SVGAGI (reference sequence). The CDR3 loop reads CASSGRGFSEQFF. CDR3 DNA sequence: TGTGCCAGCAGTGGGAGGGGGTTCAGTGAGCAGTTCTTC.

This clone was detected a few times. The rearrangement links TRBV28 to TRBJ2-2; 14 nucleotides agree with TRBD2. CDR3 length: 16 amino acids. J lost 6 bases, V lost 3 bases, and 3 bases had no gene match. Germline V lookup: CDR1 MDHEN, CDR2 SYDVKM. The CDR3 sequence is CASSLTGLAGAGELFF. In DNA, the CDR3 is TGTGCCAGCAGTTTGACGGGACTAGCGGGGGCCGGGGAGCTGTTTTTT. The whole variable domain, remainder taken from reference TRBV28 and TRBJ2-2, is DVKVTQSSRYLVKRTGEKVFLECVQDMDHENMFWYRQDPGLGLRLIYFSYDVKMKEKGDIPEGYSVSREKKERFSLILESASTNQTSMYLCASSLTGLAGAGELFFGEGSRLTVL.